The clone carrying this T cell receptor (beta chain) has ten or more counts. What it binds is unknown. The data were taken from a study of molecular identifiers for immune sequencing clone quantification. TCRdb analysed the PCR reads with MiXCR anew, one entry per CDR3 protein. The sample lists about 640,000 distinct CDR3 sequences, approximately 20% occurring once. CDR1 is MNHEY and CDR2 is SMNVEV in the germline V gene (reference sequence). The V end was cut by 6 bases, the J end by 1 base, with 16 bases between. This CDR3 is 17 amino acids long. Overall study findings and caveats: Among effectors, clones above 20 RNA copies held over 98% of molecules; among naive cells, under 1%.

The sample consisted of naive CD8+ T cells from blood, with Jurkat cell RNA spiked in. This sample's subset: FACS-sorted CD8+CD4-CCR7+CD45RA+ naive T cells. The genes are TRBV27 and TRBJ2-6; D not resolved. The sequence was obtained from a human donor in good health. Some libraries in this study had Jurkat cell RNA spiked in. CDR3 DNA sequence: TGTGCCAGCAGAAAACCGGGCGGCGCATCTGGGGCCAACGTCCTGACTTTC. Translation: CASRKPGGASGANVLTF.